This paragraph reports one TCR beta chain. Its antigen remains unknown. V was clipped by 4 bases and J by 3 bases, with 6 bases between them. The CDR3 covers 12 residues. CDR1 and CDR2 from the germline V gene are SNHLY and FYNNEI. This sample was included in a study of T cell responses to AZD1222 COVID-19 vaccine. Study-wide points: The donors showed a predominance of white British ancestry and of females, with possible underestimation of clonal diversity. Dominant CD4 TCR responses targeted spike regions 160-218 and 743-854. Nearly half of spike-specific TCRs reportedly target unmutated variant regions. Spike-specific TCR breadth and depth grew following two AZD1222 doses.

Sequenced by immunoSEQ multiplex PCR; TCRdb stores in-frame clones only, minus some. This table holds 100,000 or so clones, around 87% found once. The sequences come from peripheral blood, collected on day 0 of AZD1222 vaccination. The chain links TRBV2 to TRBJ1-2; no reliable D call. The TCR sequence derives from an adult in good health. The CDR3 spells CASSGGDYGYTF. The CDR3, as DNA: TGTGCCAGCAGTGGGGGAGACTATGGCTACACCTTC.